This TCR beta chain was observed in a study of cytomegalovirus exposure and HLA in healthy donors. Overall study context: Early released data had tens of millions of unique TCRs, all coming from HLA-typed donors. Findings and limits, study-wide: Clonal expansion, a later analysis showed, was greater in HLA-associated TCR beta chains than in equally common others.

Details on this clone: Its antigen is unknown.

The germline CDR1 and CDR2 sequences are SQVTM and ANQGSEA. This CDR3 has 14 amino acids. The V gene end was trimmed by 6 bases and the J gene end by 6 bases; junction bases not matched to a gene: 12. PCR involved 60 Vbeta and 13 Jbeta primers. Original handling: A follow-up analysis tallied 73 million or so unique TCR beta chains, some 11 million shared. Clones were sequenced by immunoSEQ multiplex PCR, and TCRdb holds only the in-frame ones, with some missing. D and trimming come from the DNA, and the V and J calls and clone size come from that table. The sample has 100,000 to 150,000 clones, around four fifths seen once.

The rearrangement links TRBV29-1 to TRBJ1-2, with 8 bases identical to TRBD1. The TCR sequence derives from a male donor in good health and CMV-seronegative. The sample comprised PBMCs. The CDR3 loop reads CSVETGERADGYTF. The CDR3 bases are TGCAGCGTAGAGACAGGGGAAAGAGCCGATGGCTACACCTTC.